This is a list of T cell receptor beta chains from one sample in a study of CD8 T cells in ankylosing spondylitis. Using its own MiXCR run on the 5' RACE reads, TCRdb lists one record per CDR3 protein. The sample contains about 160,000 distinct CDR3 sequences, under 45% of which appear only once. Sequencing used synovial fluid, either unsorted or a sorted T cell fraction (not recorded which). The receptors derive from a male donor with ankylosing spondylitis. The conserved cysteine and the conserved F or W are not part of the CDR3 here.

length,J,V,CDR3
9,TRBJ2-1,TRBV11-2,ASSYHNEQF
9,TRBJ2-7,TRBV11-2,ASSAFREQY
13,TRBJ2-5,TRBV7-9,ASSQPGPRGIAQY
13,TRBJ2-1,TRBV12-3/TRBV12-4,ASSLASGRAKVGF
15,TRBJ1-5,TRBV9,ASSAGTGWEGNQPQH
12,TRBJ1-5,TRBV27,ASSLSADHQPQH
14,TRBJ2-5,TRBV20-1,SARDERGPGQETQY
14,TRBJ2-5,TRBV3-1,ASSQESTSPRETQY
15,TRBJ2-5,TRBV6-1,ASRPSKRGGLGETQY
15,TRBJ2-2,TRBV12-3/TRBV12-4,ASSFLSGTLNTGELF
15,TRBJ2-1,TRBV7-8,ASSLVRTLGGGNEQF
15,TRBJ1-5,TRBV24-1,ATSQEGYLYSNQPQH
12,TRBJ2-1,TRBV15,ATSRGLAINEQF
15,TRBJ2-1,TRBV12-3/TRBV12-4,ASTPLAGVFSYNEQF
11,TRBJ2-5,TRBV10-3,AISARGPGTQY
14,TRBJ2-7,TRBV27,ASSPEGGQGLYEQY